This T cell receptor (beta chain) was sequenced in a study of T cell responses to AZD1222 COVID-19 vaccine (dated by TCRdb to 2020 to 2023). In terms of the full investigation: A total of just over 230 trial participants underwent TCR sequencing, of whom roughly 210 received two doses of AZD1222 and around 26 received two doses of the MenACWY control vaccine. Trial participants were enrolled by age into 18-55, 56-69 and 70-plus year subgroups, with about 150, 27 and 61 TCR-sequenced participants respectively.

Overall results and qualifications from the work: After two AZD1222 doses, spike-specific TCR breadth and depth were significantly higher than at day 0 and than in MenACWY recipients. The vaccine-associated CD4 TCRs covered the entire spike protein, and the dominant responses fell in regions 160-218 and 743-854. No day 14 peak-response samples were available, so repertoires were characterized only after the peak T cell response. In the small 56-69-year group, the increase in depth fell short of significance, most likely because of low power. Epitopes outside the regions mutated in the B.1.351 and B.1.1.7 variants were reportedly recognized by nearly half of the unique spike-specific TCRs. Conclusions about previously exposed vaccinees were limited because only six AZD1222 recipients were SARS-CoV-2 seropositive at baseline. Most participants were white British and females outnumbered males, and the authors suggested that clonal diversity may have been underestimated.

About this clone: The antigen it binds to is not known. Per-nucleotide qualities are absent, and no much larger clonotype sits a single base away.

CDR1 SGHNT and CDR2 YYREEE are derived from the germline V gene (reference sequence). V loses 4 bases at its end and J loses 0 bases; junction bases beyond the gene matches: 6. From the cysteine up to the phenylalanine, the CDR3 has a length of 15 residues. CDR3 DNA only is kept here, 45 bases in frame from base 1. In light of the paper, this sample's time point label describes: about 28 days (+/-7) after the second vaccine dose. AZD1222 recipients given second doses at about 4 weeks or at about 12 weeks were pooled, since spike-specific TCR depth and breadth were not found to differ between the two schedules. Samples from vaccinated people were obtained from the UK trials COV001 and COV002, which included a single-blind randomized controlled phase 2/3 trial of AZD1222 (ChAdOx1 nCoV-19) in healthy adults. For TCRbeta chain sequencing, PBMC samples were collected from trial participants at day 0 and at day 28 after the second dose.

The CDR3 regions of human TCRbeta chains were analyzed by immunosequencing. Concerning the study's data processing: TCRs in the repertoires were compared against a reference library of SARS-CoV-2-specific TCRs that had been generated with the MIRA antigen-specificity platform. Breadth meant the fraction of unique TCRs that were SARS-CoV-2-associated, whereas depth meant the fraction of total T cells that were SARS-CoV-2-associated. Using the MIRA data, every spike-specific TCR was mapped to the spike region that the TCR reacted to and assigned to either a CD4 or a CD8 class. Log10-transformed breadth and depth values were compared by one-way ANOVA with Sidak's multiple comparisons tests. In its TCRdb copy, this immuneACCESS table keeps in-frame sequences only and misses some clones. Where compared with another copy, unresolved V genes explain less than half of these, and the others have no known cause. The V and J calls and clone size come from that table; D and trimming were worked out from the DNA. The sample table holds about 120,000 clones, of which roughly 86% were seen once. The leading ten clones occupy 15% to 20% of the sample.

This clonotype was sampled from an adult who received the AZD1222 COVID-19 vaccine. The input for sequencing was peripheral blood, taken 28 days after the second AZD1222 dose. The chain couples TRBV5-4 to TRBJ1-1; TRBD1 matches 7 bases in the middle. The CDR3 region: CASSRPGTVNTEAFF. The nucleotides read TGTGCCAGCAGCAGACCTGGGACAGTGAACACTGAAGCTTTCTTT.